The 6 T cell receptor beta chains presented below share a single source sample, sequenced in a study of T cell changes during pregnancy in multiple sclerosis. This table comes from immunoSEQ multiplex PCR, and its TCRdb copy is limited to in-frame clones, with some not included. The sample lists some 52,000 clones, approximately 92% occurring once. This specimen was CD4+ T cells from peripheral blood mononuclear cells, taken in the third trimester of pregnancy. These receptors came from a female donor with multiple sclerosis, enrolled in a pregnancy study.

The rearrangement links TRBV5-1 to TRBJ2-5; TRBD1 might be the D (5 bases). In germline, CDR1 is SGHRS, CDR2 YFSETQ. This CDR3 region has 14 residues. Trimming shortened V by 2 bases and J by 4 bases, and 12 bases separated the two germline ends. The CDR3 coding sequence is TGCGCCAGCAGCTTTTTTCGACAGCGAGAGACCCAGTACTTC. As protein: CASSFFRQRETQYF.

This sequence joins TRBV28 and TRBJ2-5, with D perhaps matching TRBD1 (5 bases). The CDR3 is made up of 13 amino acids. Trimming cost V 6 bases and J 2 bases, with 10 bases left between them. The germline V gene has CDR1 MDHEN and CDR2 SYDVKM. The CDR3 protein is CASSDSTQETQYF. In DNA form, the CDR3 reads TGTGCCAGCAGCGACAGCACACAAGAGACCCAGTACTTC.

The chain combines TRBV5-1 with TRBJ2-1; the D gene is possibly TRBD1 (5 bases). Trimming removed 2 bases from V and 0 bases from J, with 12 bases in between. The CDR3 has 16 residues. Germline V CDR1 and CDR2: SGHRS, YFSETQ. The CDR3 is CASSFQGHRSYNEQFF. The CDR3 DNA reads TGCGCCAGCAGCTTCCAGGGTCACCGCTCCTACAATGAGCAGTTCTTC.

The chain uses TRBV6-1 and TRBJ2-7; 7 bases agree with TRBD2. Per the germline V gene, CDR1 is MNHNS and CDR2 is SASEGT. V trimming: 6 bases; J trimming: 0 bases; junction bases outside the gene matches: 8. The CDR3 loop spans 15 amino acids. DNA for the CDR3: TGTGCCAGCAGAGTCTCTAGCGGCGACTCCTACGAGCAGTACTTC. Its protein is CASRVSSGDSYEQYF.

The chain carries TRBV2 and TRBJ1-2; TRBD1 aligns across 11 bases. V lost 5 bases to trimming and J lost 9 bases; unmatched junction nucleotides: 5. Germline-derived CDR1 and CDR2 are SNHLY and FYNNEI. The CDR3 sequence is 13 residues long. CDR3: CASSWGQGESYTF. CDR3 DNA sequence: TGTGCCAGCAGTTGGGGACAGGGGGAGAGCTACACCTTC.

The CDR3 DNA follows: TGTGCCAGCAGCTTTGGGGGGGACGGCAATGAGCAGTTCTTC. This translates into CASSFGGDGNEQFF. This chain uses TRBV7-9 with TRBJ2-1; 7 nucleotides match TRBD2. Germline trimming cut 3 bases from V and 6 bases from J; bases unmatched to any gene: 5. Germline CDR1 SEHNR, CDR2 FQNEAQ (reference sequence). This CDR3 has 14 amino acids.